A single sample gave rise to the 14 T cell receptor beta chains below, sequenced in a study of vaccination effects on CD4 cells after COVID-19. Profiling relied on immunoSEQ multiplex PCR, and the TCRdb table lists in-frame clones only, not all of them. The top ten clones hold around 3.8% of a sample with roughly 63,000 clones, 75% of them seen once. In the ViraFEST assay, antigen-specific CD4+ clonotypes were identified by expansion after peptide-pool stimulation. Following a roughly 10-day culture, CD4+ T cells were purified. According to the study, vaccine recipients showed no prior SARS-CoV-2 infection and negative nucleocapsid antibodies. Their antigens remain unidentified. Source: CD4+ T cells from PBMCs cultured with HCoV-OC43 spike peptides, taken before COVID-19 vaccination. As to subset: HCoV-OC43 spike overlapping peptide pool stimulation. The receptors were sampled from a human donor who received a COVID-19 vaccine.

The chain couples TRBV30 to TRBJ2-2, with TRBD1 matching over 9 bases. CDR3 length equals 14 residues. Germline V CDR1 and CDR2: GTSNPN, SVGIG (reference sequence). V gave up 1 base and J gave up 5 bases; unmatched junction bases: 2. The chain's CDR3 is CAWSAGQGTGELFF. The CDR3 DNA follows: TGTGCCTGGAGTGCTGGACAGGGGACCGGGGAGCTGTTTTTT. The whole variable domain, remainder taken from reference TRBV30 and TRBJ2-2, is SQTIHQWPATLVQPVGSPLSLECTVEGTSNPNLYWYRQAAGRGLQLLFYSVGIGQISSEVPQNLSASRPQDRQFILSSKKLLLSDSGFYLCAWSAGQGTGELFFGEGSRLTVL.

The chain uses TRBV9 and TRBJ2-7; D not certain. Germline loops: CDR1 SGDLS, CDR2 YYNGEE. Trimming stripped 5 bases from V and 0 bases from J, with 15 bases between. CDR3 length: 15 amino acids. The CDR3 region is CASRRKDASSYEQYV. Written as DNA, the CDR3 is TGTGCCAGCAGAAGAAAAGACGCCAGCTCCTACGAGCAGTACGTC.

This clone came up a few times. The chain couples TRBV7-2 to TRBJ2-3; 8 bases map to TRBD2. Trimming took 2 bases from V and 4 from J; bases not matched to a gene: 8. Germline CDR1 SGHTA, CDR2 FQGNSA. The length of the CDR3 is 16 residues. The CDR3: CASSLHGGASADTQYF. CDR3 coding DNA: TGTGCCAGCAGCTTACACGGGGGGGCCAGCGCAGATACGCAGTATTTT. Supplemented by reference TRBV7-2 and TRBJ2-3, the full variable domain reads GAGVSQSPSNKVTEKGKDVELRCDPISGHTALYWYRQSLGQGLEFLIYFQGNSAPDKSGLPSDRFSAERTGGSVSTLTIQRTQQEDSAVYLCASSLHGGASADTQYFGPGTRLTVL.

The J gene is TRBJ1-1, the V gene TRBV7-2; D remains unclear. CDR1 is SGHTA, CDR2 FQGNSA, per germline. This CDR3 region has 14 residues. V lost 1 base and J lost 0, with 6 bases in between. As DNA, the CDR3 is TGTGCCAGCAGCTTAGGACAAATGAACACTGAAGCTTTCTTT. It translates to CASSLGQMNTEAFF.

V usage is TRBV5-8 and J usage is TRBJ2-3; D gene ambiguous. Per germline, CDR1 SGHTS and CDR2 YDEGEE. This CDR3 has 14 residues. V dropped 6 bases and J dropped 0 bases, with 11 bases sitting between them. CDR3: CASNYSLSTDTQYF. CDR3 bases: TGTGCCAGCAACTATAGTCTGAGCACAGATACGCAGTATTTT.

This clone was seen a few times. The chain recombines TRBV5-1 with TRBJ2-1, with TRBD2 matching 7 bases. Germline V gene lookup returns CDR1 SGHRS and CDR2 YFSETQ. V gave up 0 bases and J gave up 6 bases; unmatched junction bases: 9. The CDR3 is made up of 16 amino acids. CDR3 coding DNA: TGCGCCAGCAGCTTGGAAGGGAGGGAACTAGGCAATGAGCAGTTCTTC. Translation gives CASSLEGRELGNEQFF. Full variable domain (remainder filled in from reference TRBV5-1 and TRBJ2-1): KAGVTQTPRYLIKTRGQQVTLSCSPISGHRSVSWYQQTPGQGLQFLFEYFSETQRNKGNFPGRFSGRQFSNSRSEMNVSTLELGDSALYLCASSLEGRELGNEQFFGPGTRLTVL.

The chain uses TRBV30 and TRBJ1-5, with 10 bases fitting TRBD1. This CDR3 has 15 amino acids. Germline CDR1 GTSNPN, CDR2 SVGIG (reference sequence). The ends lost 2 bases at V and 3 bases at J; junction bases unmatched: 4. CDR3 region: CAWSWTGGFNQPQHF. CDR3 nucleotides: TGTGCCTGGAGTTGGACAGGGGGTTTCAATCAGCCCCAGCATTTT.

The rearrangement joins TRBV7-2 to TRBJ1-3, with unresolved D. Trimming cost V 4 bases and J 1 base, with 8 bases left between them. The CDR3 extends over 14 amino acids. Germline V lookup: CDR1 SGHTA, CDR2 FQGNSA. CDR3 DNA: TGTGCCAGCAGCTCTTCGGCTTCTGGAAACACCATATATTTT. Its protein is CASSSSASGNTIYF.

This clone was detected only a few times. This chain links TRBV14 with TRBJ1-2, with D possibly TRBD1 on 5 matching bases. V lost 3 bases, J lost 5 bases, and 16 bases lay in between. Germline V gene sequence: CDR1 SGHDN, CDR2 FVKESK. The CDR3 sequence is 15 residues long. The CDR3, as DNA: TGTGCCAGCAGCCACCAACCGGGACCCCCATATGGCTACACCTTC. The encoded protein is CASSHQPGPPYGYTF.

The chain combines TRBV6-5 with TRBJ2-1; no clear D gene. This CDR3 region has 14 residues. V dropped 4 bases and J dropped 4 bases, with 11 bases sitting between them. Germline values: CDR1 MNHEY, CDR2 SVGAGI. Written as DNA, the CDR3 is TGTGCCAGCAGTTCCGGCCAGGTATACAATGAGCAGTTCTTC. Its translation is CASSSGQVYNEQFF.

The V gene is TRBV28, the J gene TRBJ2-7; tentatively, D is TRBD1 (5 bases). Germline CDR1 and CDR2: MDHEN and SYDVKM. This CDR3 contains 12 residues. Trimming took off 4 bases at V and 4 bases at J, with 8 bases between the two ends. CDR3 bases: TGTGCCAGCAGTTCGAACAGGTACGAGCAGTACGTC. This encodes CASSSNRYEQYV.

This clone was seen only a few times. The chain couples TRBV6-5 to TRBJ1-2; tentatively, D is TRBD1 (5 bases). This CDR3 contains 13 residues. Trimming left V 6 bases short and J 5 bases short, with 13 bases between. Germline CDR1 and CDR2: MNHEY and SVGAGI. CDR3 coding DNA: TGTGCCAGCAGCTGGGACCGACTTTATGGCTACACCTTC. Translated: CASSWDRLYGYTF.

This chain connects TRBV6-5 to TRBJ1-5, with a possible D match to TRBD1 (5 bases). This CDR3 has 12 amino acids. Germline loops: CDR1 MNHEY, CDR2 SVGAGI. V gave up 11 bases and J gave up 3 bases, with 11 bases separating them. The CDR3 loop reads CAGRQNNQPQHF. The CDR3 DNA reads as TGTGCCGGTAGACAGAACAATCAGCCCCAGCATTTT.

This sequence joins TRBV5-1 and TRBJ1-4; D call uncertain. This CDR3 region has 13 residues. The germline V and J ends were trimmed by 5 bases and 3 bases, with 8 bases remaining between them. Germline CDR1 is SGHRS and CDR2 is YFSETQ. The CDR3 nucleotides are TGCGCCAGCAGGCAGGCCCCTAATGAAAAACTGTTTTTT. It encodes CASRQAPNEKLFF.